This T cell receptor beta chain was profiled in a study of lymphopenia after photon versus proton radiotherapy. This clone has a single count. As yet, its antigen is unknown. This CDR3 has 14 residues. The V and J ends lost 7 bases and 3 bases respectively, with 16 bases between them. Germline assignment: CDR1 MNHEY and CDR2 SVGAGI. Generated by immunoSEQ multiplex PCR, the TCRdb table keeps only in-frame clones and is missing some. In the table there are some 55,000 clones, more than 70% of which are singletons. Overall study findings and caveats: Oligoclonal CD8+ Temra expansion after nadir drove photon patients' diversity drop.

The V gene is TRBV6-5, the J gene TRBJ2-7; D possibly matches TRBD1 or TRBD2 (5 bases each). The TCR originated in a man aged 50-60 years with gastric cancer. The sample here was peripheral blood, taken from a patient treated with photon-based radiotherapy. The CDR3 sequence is CASIPLLGVYEQYF. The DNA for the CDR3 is TGTGCCAGCATCCCCCTGTTGGGGGTCTACGAGCAGTACTTC.